A single count supports the clone carrying this TCR beta chain. The sequenced target, TCR beta, came from blood CD8+ and CD4+ T cells. The study used treatment-naive patients who had stable or active relapsing-remitting disease as multiple sclerosis controls. These data originate in a study of CD8 T cells in Susac syndrome. RNA was extracted with the RNeasy kit, and a quantity of about 0.45 to 1 ug was reverse transcribed using random hexamers. By means of immunoSEQ multiplex PCR, TCR beta CDR3 spanning 54 Vbeta and 13 Jbeta underwent amplification. TCRdb re-called the immunoSEQ multiplex PCR reads with MiXCR, one entry per CDR3 protein. Of about 150,000 distinct CDR3 sequences listed, approximately 94% are singletons. Germline CDR1 and CDR2: LGHDT and YNNKEL (reference sequence). Trimming pared 0 bases from V and 5 bases from J, leaving 23 bases between. The CDR3 length is 18 residues.

This TCR was recovered from a human donor with multiple sclerosis. The chain joins TRBV3-1 to TRBJ2-7, with D tentatively TRBD1 or TRBD2 (5 bases each). Sequences were obtained from CD8+ T cells from PBMCs. The CDR3 bases are TGTGCCAGCAGCCAAGATCCCCCCTTTACGGGACGCTTAGACGAGCAGTACTTC. Translated: CASSQDPPFTGRLDEQYF.